A single sample gave rise to the 6 T cell receptor beta chains below, sequenced in a study of cytomegalovirus exposure and HLA in healthy donors. The PCR used 60 Vbeta and 13 Jbeta primers. Measured with immunoSEQ multiplex PCR; TCRdb has only the in-frame clones, and not every one. The data contain some 110,000 clones, roughly 80% of them singletons. The specimen sequenced was PBMCs. Every receptor here comes from a man between 25 and 39 years old in good health and CMV-seropositive.

This chain connects TRBV28 to TRBJ1-1; maybe TRBD1 (6 bases). Germline CDR1 reads MDHEN; CDR2 reads SYDVKM. This CDR3 has 16 residues. V lost 1 base to trimming and J lost 5 bases, with 17 bases between them. CDR3 in amino acids: CASSLYSGQMGTEAFF. DNA of the CDR3: TGTGCCAGCAGTTTATACAGTGGACAGATGGGAACTGAAGCTTTCTTT.

The chain has TRBV10-1 and TRBJ2-7; perhaps TRBD1 as D (6 bases). Trimming shortened V by 6 bases and J by 5 bases, and 17 bases separated the two germline ends. The V gene's germline CDR1 is WNHNN and CDR2 SYGVQD (reference sequence). CDR3 length: 14 residues. The CDR3 nucleotides read TGCGCCAGCAGCCCGAGCACAGGGTGGGACGAGCAGTACGTC. Its translation: CASSPSTGWDEQYV.

The chain uses TRBV5-8 and TRBJ2-7; TRBD1 is a possible D gene (6 bases). This CDR3 comprises 15 residues. Trimming took off 4 bases at V and 0 bases at J, with 14 bases between the two ends. Germline V gene sequence: CDR1 SGHTS, CDR2 YDEGEE. The CDR3 reads CASSEPGHSSYEQYV. As DNA, the CDR3 is TGTGCCAGCAGCGAGCCGGGACACTCCTCCTACGAGCAGTACGTC.

The chain links TRBV5-8 to TRBJ2-7; 7 bases are a match to TRBD1. Unmatched junction bases numbered 5, after V lost 2 bases and J lost 3 bases. The CDR3 is made up of 14 amino acids. CDR1 is SGHTS and CDR2 is YDEGEE in the germline V gene. CDR3 sequence reads: CASSLGGFSYEQYV. CDR3 bases: TGTGCCAGCAGCTTAGGGGGCTTCAGCTACGAGCAGTACGTC.

This chain uses TRBV13 with TRBJ1-2; no definite D call. Trimming left V 2 bases short and J 8 bases short, with 12 bases between. CDR3 length: 13 residues. The germline V gene encodes CDR1 PRHDT and CDR2 FYEKMQ (reference sequence). This chain's CDR3 is CASSLPPREGYTF. In DNA form, the CDR3 reads TGTGCCAGCAGCTTACCCCCCCGGGAGGGCTACACCTTC.

The V call is TRBV6-1, the J call TRBJ2-3; 7 bases fit TRBD1. The germline V gene encodes CDR1 MNHNS and CDR2 SASEGT. This CDR3 is built from 15 residues. The J segment lost 3 bases and the V segment lost 1 base, leaving 4 bases of the junction unmatched. The CDR3 coding sequence is TGTGCCAGCAGTGAAGAGGGACAGAGGACAGATACGCAGTATTTT. Its translation: CASSEEGQRTDTQYF.